The present entry profiles one TCR beta chain with its context. Its specificity is not known. The authors ran the immunoSEQ assay, v3.0, at survey level. Method: immunoSEQ multiplex PCR; TCRdb's copy keeps in-frame clones and lacks some. The table records around 22,000 clones, 90% to 95% of them present only once. These data originate in a study of long-term antiretroviral therapy in people with HIV. Points from the study as a whole: The ART regimens used between about 2003 and 2018 may be less effective than current ones. Upon ART, diversity increased but remained lower than transplant donor controls.

This CDR3 has 12 residues. Per germline, CDR1 SNHLY and CDR2 FYNNEI. V dropped 8 bases and J dropped 4; count of bases not matched to a gene: 4. The chain joins TRBV2 to TRBJ1-2; 7 bases line up with TRBD1. The receptor was derived from a woman aged 45 to 65 with HIV. The material was unsorted PBMCs, obtained about 5 years after starting antiretroviral therapy. CDR3 in DNA: TGTGCCAGCGGCAGGGGGTCCTATGGCTACACCTTC. Its protein is CASGRGSYGYTF.